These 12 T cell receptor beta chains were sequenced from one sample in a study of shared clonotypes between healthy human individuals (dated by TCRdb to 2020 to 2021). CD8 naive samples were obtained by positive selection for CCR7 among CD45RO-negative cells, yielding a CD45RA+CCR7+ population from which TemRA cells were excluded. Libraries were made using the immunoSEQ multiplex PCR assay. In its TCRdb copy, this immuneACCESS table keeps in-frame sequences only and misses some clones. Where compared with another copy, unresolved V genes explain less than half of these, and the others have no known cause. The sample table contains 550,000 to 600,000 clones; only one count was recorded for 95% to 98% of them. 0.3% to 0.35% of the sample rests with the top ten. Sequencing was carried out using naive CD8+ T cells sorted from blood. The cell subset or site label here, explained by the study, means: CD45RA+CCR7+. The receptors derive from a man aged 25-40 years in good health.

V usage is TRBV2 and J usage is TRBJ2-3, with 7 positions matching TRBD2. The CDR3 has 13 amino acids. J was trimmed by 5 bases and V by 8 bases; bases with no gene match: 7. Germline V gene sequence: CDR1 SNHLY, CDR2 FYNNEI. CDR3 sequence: CASGAAGVDTQYF. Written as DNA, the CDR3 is TGTGCCAGCGGGGCCGCGGGAGTAGATACGCAGTATTTT. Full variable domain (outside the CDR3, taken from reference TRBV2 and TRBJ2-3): EPEVTQTPSHQVTQMGQEVILRCVPISNHLYFYWYRQILGQKVEFLVSFYNNEISEKSEIFDDQFSVERPDGSNFTLKIRSTKLEDSAMYFCASGAAGVDTQYFGPGTRLTVL.

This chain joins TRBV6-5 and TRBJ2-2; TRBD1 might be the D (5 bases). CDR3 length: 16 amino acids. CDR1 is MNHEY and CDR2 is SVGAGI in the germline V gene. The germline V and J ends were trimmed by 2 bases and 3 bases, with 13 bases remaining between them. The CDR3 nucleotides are TGTGCCAGCAGTTACGCAGGGTATCCCGACACCGGGGAGCTGTTTTTT. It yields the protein CASSYAGYPDTGELFF.

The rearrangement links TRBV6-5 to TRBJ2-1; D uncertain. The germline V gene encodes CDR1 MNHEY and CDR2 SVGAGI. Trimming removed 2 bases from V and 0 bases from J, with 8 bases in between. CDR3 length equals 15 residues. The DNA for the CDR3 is TGTGCCAGCAGTTACGTGGTCGCCTCCTACAATGAGCAGTTCTTC. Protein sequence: CASSYVVASYNEQFF.

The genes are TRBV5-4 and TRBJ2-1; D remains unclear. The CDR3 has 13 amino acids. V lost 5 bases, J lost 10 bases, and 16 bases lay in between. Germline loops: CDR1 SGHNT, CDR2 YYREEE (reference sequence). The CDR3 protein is CASRLMGWLEQFF. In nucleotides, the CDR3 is TGTGCCAGCAGATTGATGGGGTGGCTCGAGCAGTTCTTC. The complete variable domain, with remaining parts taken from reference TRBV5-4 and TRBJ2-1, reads ETGVTQSPTHLIKTRGQQVTLRCSSQSGHNTVSWYQQALGQGPQFIFQYYREEENGRGNFPPRFSGLQFPNYSSELNVNALELDDSALYLCASRLMGWLEQFFGPGTRLTVL.

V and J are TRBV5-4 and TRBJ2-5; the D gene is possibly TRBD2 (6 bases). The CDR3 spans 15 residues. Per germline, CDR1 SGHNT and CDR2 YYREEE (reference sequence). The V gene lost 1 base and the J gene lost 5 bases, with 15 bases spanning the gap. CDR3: CASSLMTGVGETQYF. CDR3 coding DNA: TGTGCCAGCAGCTTGATGACGGGAGTAGGCGAGACCCAGTACTTC.

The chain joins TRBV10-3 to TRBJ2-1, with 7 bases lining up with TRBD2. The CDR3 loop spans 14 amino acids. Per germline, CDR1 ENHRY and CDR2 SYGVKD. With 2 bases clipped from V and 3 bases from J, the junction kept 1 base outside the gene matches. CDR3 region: CAISEGLDYNEQFF. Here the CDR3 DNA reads TGTGCCATCAGTGAGGGACTAGACTACAATGAGCAGTTCTTC.

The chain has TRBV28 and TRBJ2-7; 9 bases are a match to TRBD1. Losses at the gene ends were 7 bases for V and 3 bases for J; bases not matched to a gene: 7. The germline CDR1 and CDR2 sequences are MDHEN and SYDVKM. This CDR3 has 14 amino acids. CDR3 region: CASTHRGLFYEQYF. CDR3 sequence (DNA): TGTGCCAGCACCCACAGGGGGCTCTTCTACGAGCAGTACTTC.

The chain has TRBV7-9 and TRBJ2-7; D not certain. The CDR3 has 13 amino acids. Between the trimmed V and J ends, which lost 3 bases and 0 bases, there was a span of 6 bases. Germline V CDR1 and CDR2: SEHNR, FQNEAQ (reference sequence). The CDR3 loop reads CASSFLVSYEQYF. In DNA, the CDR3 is TGTGCCAGCAGCTTTTTGGTCTCCTACGAGCAGTACTTC.

The CDR3 protein is CASSGLGGRANEQFF. Here the CDR3 DNA reads TGTGCCAGCAGCGGACTAGGCGGGAGGGCCAATGAGCAGTTCTTC. The J gene is TRBJ2-1, the V gene TRBV7-6; TRBD2 aligns across 9 bases. With 5 bases clipped from V and 6 bases from J, the junction kept 8 bases outside the gene matches. Germline loops: CDR1 SGHVS, CDR2 FNYEAQ. This CDR3 has 15 amino acids.

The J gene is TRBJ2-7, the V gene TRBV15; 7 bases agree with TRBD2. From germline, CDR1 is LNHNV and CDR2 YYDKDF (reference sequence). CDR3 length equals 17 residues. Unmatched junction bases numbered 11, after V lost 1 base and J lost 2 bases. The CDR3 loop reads CATSRGPSGAPPYEQYF. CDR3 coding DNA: TGTGCCACCAGCAGAGGTCCGAGCGGGGCCCCCCCCTACGAGCAGTACTTC.

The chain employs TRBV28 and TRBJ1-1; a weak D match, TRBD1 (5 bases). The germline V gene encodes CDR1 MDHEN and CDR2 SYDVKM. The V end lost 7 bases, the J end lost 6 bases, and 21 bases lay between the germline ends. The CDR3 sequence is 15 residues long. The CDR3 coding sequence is TGTGCCAGCACCTTGGGGGTATCGGGTGGTGCTGAAGCTTTCTTT. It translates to CASTLGVSGGAEAFF.

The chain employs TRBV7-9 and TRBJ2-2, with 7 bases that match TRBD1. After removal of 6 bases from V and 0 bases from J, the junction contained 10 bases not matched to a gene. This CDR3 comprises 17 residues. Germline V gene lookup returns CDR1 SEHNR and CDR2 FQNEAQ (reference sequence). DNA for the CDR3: TGTGCCAGCAGGACCGACAGGGTCCAAACGAACACCGGGGAGCTGTTTTTT. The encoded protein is CASRTDRVQTNTGELFF.